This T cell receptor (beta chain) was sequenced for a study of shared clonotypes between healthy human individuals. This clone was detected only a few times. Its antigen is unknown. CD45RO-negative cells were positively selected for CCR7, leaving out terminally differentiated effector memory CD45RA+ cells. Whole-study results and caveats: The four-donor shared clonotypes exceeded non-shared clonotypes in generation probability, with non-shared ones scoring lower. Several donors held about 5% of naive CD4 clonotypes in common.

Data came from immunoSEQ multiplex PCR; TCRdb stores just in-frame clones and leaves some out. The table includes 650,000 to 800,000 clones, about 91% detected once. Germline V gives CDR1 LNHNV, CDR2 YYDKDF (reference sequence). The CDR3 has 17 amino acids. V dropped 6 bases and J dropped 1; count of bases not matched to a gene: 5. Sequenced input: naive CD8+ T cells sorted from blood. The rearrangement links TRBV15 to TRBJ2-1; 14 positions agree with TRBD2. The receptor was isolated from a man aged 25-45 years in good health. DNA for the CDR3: TGTGCCACCAGGCCGACTAGCGGGAGGGGGTCCTACAATGAGCAGTTCTTC. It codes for CATRPTSGRGSYNEQFF.